These T cell receptor beta chains were read from a single sample in a study of T cell changes during pregnancy in multiple sclerosis. The protocol was immunoSEQ multiplex PCR, while the TCRdb copy is restricted to in-frame clones and leaves out a portion. The sample lists just under 80,000 clones, approximately 92% occurring once. The sample in question was peripheral blood, obtained in the first trimester of pregnancy. The receptors were gathered from a female donor with multiple sclerosis, enrolled in a pregnancy study. Both conserved end residues are part of each CDR3. The order of the fields is J gene, D gene, V gene, CDR3 length, clone size, CDR3 protein, CDR3 DNA. A D gene is named only where the DNA matches it firmly. Where a row states a size, it is once, few, many or the class of an expanded clone; other rows omit it.

TRBJ2-5 . TRBV27 14 . CATHGATSGETQYF TGTGCCACCCACGGAGCGACCTCGGGGGAGACCCAGTACTTC
TRBJ1-1 TRBD1 TRBV5-1 14 . CASTSNRGWTEAFF TGCGCCAGCACATCCAACAGGGGCTGGACTGAAGCTTTCTTT
TRBJ2-3 TRBD2 TRBV5-1 15 . CASSPRTSGSDTQYF TGCGCCAGCAGCCCCCGGACTAGCGGTTCAGATACGCAGTATTTT
TRBJ1-3 . TRBV30 16 . CAWSRSLPGSGNTIYF TGTGCCTGGAGTCGGTCCCTGCCGGGATCTGGAAACACCATATATTTT
TRBJ2-7 . TRBV19 14 . CASSRQQSSYEQYF TGTGCCAGTAGTCGACAGCAGAGCTCCTACGAGCAGTACTTC
TRBJ2-7 . TRBV28 13 . CASSLTGSYEQYF TGTGCCAGCAGTTTAACAGGAAGCTACGAGCAGTACTTC
TRBJ2-1 . TRBV6-4 13 . CASSDEAYNEQFF TGTGCCAGCAGTGACGAGGCCTACAATGAGCAGTTCTTC
TRBJ2-7 TRBD2 TRBV5-1 14 once CASSSGLGSDEQYF TGCGCCAGCAGCTCGGGACTAGGGTCTGACGAGCAGTACTTC
TRBJ2-1 . TRBV10-3 14 . CATSAGLGVNEQFF TGTGCCACGTCGGCGGGATTGGGGGTGAATGAGCAGTTCTTC
TRBJ2-3 . TRBV9 14 . CASSEPYLPDTQYF TGTGCCAGCAGCGAGCCGTACTTACCAGATACGCAGTATTTT
TRBJ1-5 . TRBV7-8 18 . CASSPTGTVVVDNQPQHF TGTGCCAGCAGCCCTACCGGGACTGTCGTGGTGGACAATCAGCCCCAGCATTTT
TRBJ2-5 . TRBV2 13 . CASSSDRRETQYF TGTGCCAGCAGTTCTGACAGGCGAGAGACCCAGTACTTC
TRBJ2-2 TRBD2 TRBV6-4 18 . CASSENGLAGANTGELFF TGTGCCAGCAGTGAAAACGGACTAGCGGGAGCGAACACCGGGGAGCTGTTTTTT
TRBJ2-1 TRBD2 TRBV25-1 15 . CASTIAGGVYNEQFF TGTGCCAGCACCATAGCGGGAGGGGTCTACAATGAGCAGTTCTTC
TRBJ2-5 . TRBV19 15 . CASSPPGHHGETQYF TGTGCCAGTAGTCCCCCGGGACACCACGGAGAGACCCAGTACTTC
TRBJ1-3 . TRBV7-8 12 . CASSVTGNTIYF TGTGCCAGCAGCGTGACAGGAAACACCATATATTTT
TRBJ2-3 TRBD2 TRBV6-5 13 . CASSYSSGRTQYF TGTGCCAGCAGTTATAGTAGCGGGCGTACGCAGTATTTT
TRBJ1-5 . TRBV19 13 few CASSLLGDQPQHF TGTGCCAGTAGTCTCCTGGGAGATCAGCCCCAGCATTTT
TRBJ2-3 . TRBV28 15 . CASSPGSPSTDTQYF TGTGCCAGCAGCCCGGGGAGTCCCAGCACAGATACGCAGTATTTT
TRBJ2-7 TRBD1 TRBV5-1 15 . CASSRDRSSSYEQYF TGCGCCAGCAGCCGGGACAGGAGCTCCTCCTACGAGCAGTACTTC
TRBJ2-1 TRBD2 TRBV28 17 . CASSLFLWREGPPEQFF TGTGCCAGCAGTTTATTCTTATGGCGGGAGGGCCCACCCGAGCAGTTCTTC
TRBJ2-7 TRBD1 TRBV7-9 15 . CASSLAGGDLGEQYF TGTGCCAGCAGCTTAGCAGGGGGCGACTTGGGAGAGCAGTACTTC
TRBJ1-2 . TRBV28 12 . CASRAGSYGYTF TGTGCCAGCCGCGCAGGTTCCTATGGCTACACCTTC
TRBJ2-2 TRBD1 TRBV4-3 17 . CASSQDLGRGLNGELFF TGCGCCAGCAGCCAAGATTTAGGCAGGGGGCTTAACGGGGAGCTGTTTTTT
TRBJ1-2 . TRBV6-5 15 . CASSYHFQGYYGYTF TGTGCCAGCAGTTATCATTTTCAGGGGTACTATGGCTACACCTTC
TRBJ2-7 . TRBV6-1 15 . CASSDPAGPPYEQYF TGTGCCAGCAGTGACCCCGCAGGGCCCCCCTACGAGCAGTACTTC
TRBJ1-1 TRBD1 TRBV30 14 . CAWSGKGTAQRSFF TGTGCCTGGAGTGGGAAGGGGACAGCCCAGCGGTCTTTCTTT
TRBJ1-4 . TRBV6-5 15 . CASSYSRGRTEKLFF TGTGCCAGCAGTTACTCCAGGGGAAGGACTGAAAAACTGTTTTTT
TRBJ2-1 TRBD2 TRBV7-9 16 . CASSPKGLAGGSEQFF TGTGCCAGCAGCCCTAAGGGGCTAGCGGGAGGGAGTGAGCAGTTCTTC
TRBJ2-7 . TRBV4-1 15 . CASSQVWRTAYEQYF TGCGCCAGCAGCCAAGTATGGAGGACAGCCTACGAGCAGTACTTC
TRBJ2-7 . TRBV27 16 . CASSSRGAGSLYEQYF TGTGCCAGCAGTTCCCGGGGGGCAGGATCGCTCTACGAGCAGTACTTC
TRBJ2-7 . TRBV28 12 . CASISSSYEQYF TGTGCCAGCATCTCGAGCTCCTACGAGCAGTACTTC
TRBJ2-7 . TRBV5-4 12 . CASSTPGYEQYF TGTGCCAGCAGCACTCCAGGATACGAGCAGTACTTC
TRBJ2-7 TRBD2 TRBV4-2 14 . CASSQDGEGYEQYF TGTGCCAGCAGCCAAGATGGGGAGGGCTACGAGCAGTACTTC
TRBJ1-1 TRBD1 TRBV5-1 18 . CASSSTGGRPPLNTEAFF TGCGCCAGCAGCTCGACAGGGGGTAGGCCTCCCCTGAACACTGAAGCTTTCTTT
TRBJ2-5 TRBD2 TRBV5-1 15 . CASSQSTSGSKTQYF TGCGCCAGCAGCCAGTCGACTAGCGGGAGTAAGACCCAGTACTTC
TRBJ1-1 . TRBV25-1 12 . CASSGRLAEAFF TGTGCCAGCAGTGGAAGACTTGCCGAAGCTTTCTTT
TRBJ2-2 . TRBV28 12 . CASGANTGELFF TGTGCCAGCGGAGCGAACACCGGGGAGCTGTTTTTT
TRBJ1-1 . TRBV4-1 13 . CASSQGGNTEAFF TGCGCCAGCAGCCAAGGCGGGAACACTGAAGCTTTCTTT
TRBJ2-6 TRBD1 TRBV5-1 18 . CASSLRSGRGTGANVLTF TGCGCCAGCAGCTTAAGATCCGGCAGGGGGACAGGGGCCAACGTCCTGACTTTC
TRBJ1-2 TRBD1 TRBV30 16 once CAWRWFVRDRGQGYTF TGTGCCTGGAGATGGTTCGTCCGGGACAGGGGGCAAGGCTACACCTTC
TRBJ1-5 TRBD1 TRBV19 15 . CASSIRQGNHQPQHF TGTGCCAGTAGTATAAGACAGGGGAACCATCAGCCCCAGCATTTT
TRBJ2-1 TRBD1 TRBV9 15 . CASSVQRTGMNEQFF TGTGCCAGCAGCGTCCAGAGGACAGGGATGAATGAGCAGTTCTTC
TRBJ1-2 . TRBV28 15 . CASSDTSSGRYGYTF TGTGCCAGCAGTGACACTTCATCCGGCCGCTATGGCTACACCTTC
TRBJ1-2 . TRBV21-1 16 . CASSKALSRQGDGYTF TGTGCCAGCAGCAAAGCGCTTTCCCGACAGGGGGATGGCTACACCTTC
TRBJ1-3 TRBD1 TRBV10-3 16 . CAISGTGKFSGNTIYF TGTGCCATCAGCGGGACAGGGAAGTTCTCTGGAAACACCATATATTTT
TRBJ2-7 . TRBV18 12 . CASSPGGGEQYF TGTGCCAGCTCACCAGGGGGAGGCGAGCAGTACTTC
TRBJ2-7 TRBD2 TRBV7-2 14 . CASSRLAGDYEQYF TGTGCCAGCAGCCGACTAGCGGGGGACTACGAGCAGTACTTC
TRBJ2-3 TRBD2 TRBV5-4 16 . CASSLRASGRTDTQYF TGTGCCAGCAGCTTGAGGGCTAGCGGACGCACAGATACGCAGTATTTT
TRBJ2-3 . TRBV29-1 9 . CSAGDTQYF TGCAGCGCAGGGGATACGCAGTATTTT
TRBJ2-1 TRBD1 TRBV5-1 15 . CASSWGQSSYNEQFF TGCGCCAGCAGCTGGGGACAGAGCTCCTACAATGAGCAGTTCTTC
TRBJ2-7 TRBD2 TRBV28 15 . CASSLSGGIGYEQYF TGTGCCAGCAGTTTATCGGGGGGGATAGGTTACGAGCAGTACTTC
TRBJ1-5 . TRBV10-1 15 . CASSSPRGPNQPQHF TGCGCCAGCAGTTCTCCCAGGGGACCCAATCAGCCCCAGCATTTT
TRBJ1-6 . TRBV2 15 few CASSESRGESSPLHF TGTGCCAGCAGTGAATCCAGGGGCGAAAGTTCACCCCTCCACTTT
TRBJ2-7 TRBD1 TRBV7-9 15 . CASSLAGQGMYEQYF TGTGCCAGCAGCTTAGCGGGACAGGGTATGTACGAGCAGTACTTC
TRBJ2-7 . TRBV18 14 once CASSPTGGLYEQYF TGTGCCAGCTCACCGACCGGGGGGCTCTACGAGCAGTACTTC
TRBJ2-3 TRBD2 TRBV5-4 17 . CASSAGLAGEISDTQYF TGTGCCAGCAGCGCCGGACTAGCGGGAGAGATCTCAGATACGCAGTATTTT